Listed below are T cell receptor beta chains from one sample, sequenced in a study of OX40 agonist ivuxolimab in advanced cancers. Libraries were prepared by immunoSEQ multiplex PCR; TCRdb keeps only in-frame clonotypes and omits some of them. The sample consists of around 70,000 clones, approximately 85% of them appearing once. The specimen comprised CD4+ or CD8+ T cells sorted from blood, sampled in a trial of the OX40 agonist ivuxolimab. The origin of the receptors is an adult with an advanced solid tumor such as melanoma, head and neck, liver or kidney cancer. CDR3s leave out the opening cysteine and the closing phenylalanine or tryptophan. Fields, in order: J gene, clone size, V gene, CDR3 length, CDR3 protein. Rows give clone size only sometimes, using once, few, many, or a class for an expanded clone.

TRBJ1-1	.	TRBV6-6	13	ASRPLTGLNTEAF
TRBJ1-3	.	TRBV9	12	ASSTDYYGNTIY
TRBJ1-5	.	TRBV28	14	ASRGETGVSNQPQH
TRBJ1-1	.	TRBV5-6	12	ASSLGRQGREAF
TRBJ1-5	.	TRBV25-1	12	ASSSTGSNQPQH
TRBJ2-5	.	TRBV18	12	ASSLGTQQETQY
TRBJ1-4	few	TRBV30	12	AWSPPGQYEKLF
TRBJ1-2	.	TRBV6-1	10	ASSLGSYGYT
TRBJ1-5	.	TRBV6-5	13	ASSGAGANNQPQH
TRBJ2-7	.	TRBV27	14	ASSSSAGTGTYEQY
TRBJ1-1	.	TRBV28	12	ASTFPGGRTEAF
TRBJ1-1	.	TRBV28	11	ASRGQGNTEAF
TRBJ1-2	.	TRBV6-5	11	ASSEQGAYGYT
TRBJ1-1	.	TRBV2	11	ASSQTRNTEAF
TRBJ2-5	.	TRBV6-5	13	ASSSRLAPQETQY
TRBJ2-7	.	TRBV6-5	13	ASSYPTSGVREQY
TRBJ2-7	.	TRBV18	12	ASSPRQEPYEQY
TRBJ2-1	.	TRBV23-1	12	ASSQGLALGEQF
TRBJ1-4	.	TRBV28	13	ASSPPDSTNEKLF
TRBJ2-1	.	TRBV5-4	11	ASRREGRNEQF
TRBJ2-7	.	TRBV11-2	12	ASSPIPDSYEQY
TRBJ2-6	.	TRBV6-6	13	ASSNWGSGANVLT
TRBJ1-5	.	TRBV2	12	ASSQTWSNQPQH
TRBJ2-1	.	TRBV27	11	ASSYYGTRFPF
TRBJ1-3	.	TRBV6-6	11	ASSSPDGNTIY
TRBJ2-1	once	TRBV7-8	11	ASSPWGGNEQF
TRBJ2-2	.	TRBV5-1	12	ASSLGTALGELF
TRBJ1-1	.	TRBV5-1	13	ASSLAVSLNTEAF
TRBJ1-5	.	TRBV7-9	12	ASRRTGSNQPQH
TRBJ1-2	.	TRBV4-1	14	ASSQDFAGSHYGYT
TRBJ1-5	.	TRBV4-1	16	ASSQDRSVRGNYQPQH
TRBJ1-2	few	TRBV28	13	ASSTIPWRGLGYT
TRBJ1-2	.	TRBV28	11	ASSFRDTRGYT
TRBJ1-2	.	TRBV28	10	ASSPGSYGYT
TRBJ2-7	.	TRBV20-1	9	SATSSYEQY
TRBJ1-5	.	TRBV7-8	14	ASSSHLRLGNQPQH
TRBJ2-3	.	TRBV30	11	AWSVPGADTQY
TRBJ1-5	.	TRBV6-1	13	ASSLDRARGQPQH
TRBJ2-1	.	TRBV7-9	16	ASRPGTSGFHSYNEQF
TRBJ2-5	.	TRBV27	12	ASRTRLMGETQY
TRBJ2-1	.	TRBV5-1	12	ASSHGAVGNEQF
TRBJ1-4	.	TRBV28	13	ASSAQGAANEKLF
TRBJ2-7	.	TRBV6-5	13	ASSWGLAGVYEQY
TRBJ2-2	.	TRBV6-5	12	ASSRITGTGELF
TRBJ2-7	.	TRBV4-2	13	ASSQRRGLSYEQY
TRBJ1-1	.	TRBV19	9	ASTVNTEAF
TRBJ2-3	once	TRBV4-1	14	ASSQVERGSTDTQY
TRBJ1-3	.	TRBV18	14	ASSPVSQGTGNTIY
TRBJ2-3	.	TRBV7-2	11	ASSFNWGDTQY
TRBJ1-2	.	TRBV19	13	ASSPRQGMTNGYT
TRBJ2-6	.	TRBV7-2	13	ASRAPNSGANVLT